This passage covers 28 T cell receptor beta chains from one sample sequenced in a study of T cells in women clearing cervical HPV infection. Assay used: immunoSEQ multiplex PCR; TCRdb lists only in-frame clones, some missing. The specimen's table records roughly 47,000 clones. The sequencing input was blood buffy coat. The receptors derive from a woman aged 18 to 75 with a cervical HPV16 infection that either progressed to CIN3+ or cleared (not recorded which).

In the case of this clone: The read terminates 3 residues before the CDR3 end, so the remaining end is supplied by the germline J gene. The chain combines TRBV7-2 with TRBJ1-4; tentative D call: TRBD1 (6 bases). From germline, CDR1 is SGHTA and CDR2 FQGNSA. This CDR3 has 14 amino acids. CDR3 bases read: TGTGCCAGCAGCTCAGGGGCTGGGGCCAACGTA. This sequence encodes CASSSGAGANV. The whole CDR3 is CASSSGAGANVLFF.

The CDR3 spells CASSSTGTGAEAFF. CDR3 DNA, as far as it was read: TGTGCCAGTAGTTCGACAGGGACCGGCGCTGAA. This chain links TRBV19 with TRBJ1-1, with 7 bases that match TRBD1. The CDR3 end falls 3 residues outside the read, so it is completed with the germline J gene. The germline CDR1 and CDR2 sequences are LNHDA and SQIVND (reference sequence). CDR3 length: 14 residues. V was clipped by 5 bases and J by 6 bases; unmatched bases: 9.

Comments on this clone: Sequencing ends 3 residues short of the CDR3 end; the germline J gene provides the rest. The chain employs TRBV18 and TRBJ1-1, with 8 bases that match TRBD1. V lost 6 bases and J lost 5; bases outside the gene matches: 11. The germline V gene encodes CDR1 KGHSH and CDR2 LQKENI. The CDR3 loop spans 15 amino acids. Here the CDR3 reads CASSPARGRLTEAFF. The CDR3 DNA, read in part, is TGTGCCAGCTCGCCGGCCAGGGGGCGCTTGACTGAA.

With respect to this clone: The CDR3 end lies 3 residues beyond the end of the read and is filled in from the germline J gene. V is TRBV5-6 and J is TRBJ2-1, with D uncertain. The CDR3 length is 15 residues. V was pared by 0 bases and J by 4 bases, with 11 bases between. Germline CDR1 SGHDT, CDR2 YYEEEE. CDR3 loop: CASSLGSPYYNEQFF. The sequenced CDR3 bases are TGTGCCAGCAGCTTGGGGTCTCCCTATTACAATGAG.

Concerning this clone: With the read ending 3 residues before the CDR3 end, the germline J gene is used to fill in that end. This sequence joins TRBV30 and TRBJ1-5; D might be TRBD1 (6 bases). The germline V gene has CDR1 GTSNPN and CDR2 SVGIG (reference sequence). Trimming removed 5 bases from V and 9 bases from J, with 14 bases in between. This CDR3 has 12 amino acids. The covered CDR3 bases are TGTGCCTGGGGGGACATTTCTGCGCCC. Its protein product is CAWGDISAP. The entire CDR3 sequence reads CAWGDISAPQHF.

For this clone: The read terminates 3 residues ahead of where the CDR3 ends, so the germline J gene completes it. V is TRBV18 and J is TRBJ1-5; D unclear. Germline V gives CDR1 KGHSH, CDR2 LQKENI. Trimming left V 0 bases short and J 7 bases short, with 13 bases between. CDR3 length: 15 residues. CDR3 DNA (partial): TGTGCCAGCTCACCACCGCTGGAAGTTAGCCAGCCC. Protein product: CASSPPLEVSQP. The CDR3 in full is CASSPPLEVSQPQHF.

About this clone itself: The sequenced fragment ends 3 residues before the CDR3 boundary, so the rest is inferred from the germline J gene. The J gene is TRBJ2-3, the V gene TRBV5-1; 11 bases match TRBD2. V shed 3 bases and J 4 bases; nucleotides not matched to a gene: 10. Germline-derived CDR1 and CDR2 are SGHRS and YFSETQ. CDR3 length equals 17 residues. The covered CDR3 bases are TGCGCCAGCAGCTCTGGATATAGCGGGGGGGTCCCAGATACG. This codes for CASSSGYSGGVPDT. The full CDR3 protein reads CASSSGYSGGVPDTQYF.

Of note for this clone: The CDR3 is cut off 3 residues early in the read; its end comes from the germline J gene. The J gene is TRBJ2-7, the V gene TRBV20-1; D is possibly TRBD2 (6 bases). Germline V CDR1 and CDR2: DFQATT, SNEGSKA (reference sequence). The V end was cut by 1 base, the J end by 0 bases, with 10 bases between. The CDR3 is 14 residues long. CDR3 region: CSARAGVSSYEQYF. CDR3 DNA, as far as it was read: TGCAGTGCTAGAGCGGGGGTCAGCTCCTACGAG.

Points on this clone: The junction does not match germline at one end; this may be a read error. The CDR3 end lies 3 residues beyond the end of the read and is filled in from the germline J gene. The sample holds other DNA sequences that translate to the same CDR3. The chain employs TRBV7-9 and TRBJ1-3; D perhaps matches TRBD1 (5 bases). Germline CDR1 reads SEHNR; CDR2 reads FQNEAQ (reference sequence). The CDR3 loop spans 15 amino acids. The CDR3 loop is CASSSDSNSGNTIYF. The CDR3 DNA, read in part, is TGTGCCAGCAGCTCTGACAGTAACTCTGGAAACACA.

A word on this clone: Coverage ceases 3 residues before the CDR3 finishes, and the germline J gene fills in the end. The chain employs TRBV7-3 and TRBJ2-5; 12 positions match TRBD1. Trimming at V came to 5 bases and at J to 4 bases, leaving 5 bases not matched to a gene. The CDR3 runs 15 residues. Germline lookup yields CDR1 SGHTA and CDR2 FQGTGA. The CDR3 loop is CASSTGTGGSETQYF. Incomplete CDR3 DNA: TGTGCCAGCAGCACCGGGACAGGGGGCTCAGAGACC.

In regard to this clone: Read coverage stops 3 residues before the CDR3 terminus; the germline J gene supplies the remainder. The rearrangement links TRBV19 to TRBJ1-5; 9 positions match TRBD1. The V gene's germline CDR1 is LNHDA and CDR2 SQIVND (reference sequence). This CDR3 has 15 amino acids. V trimming: 2 bases; J trimming: 4 bases; junction bases outside the gene matches: 3. CDR3 DNA (partial): TGTGCCAGTAGTATACCGGACAGGGGTAATCAGCCC. Protein product: CASSIPDRGNQP. The entire CDR3 is CASSIPDRGNQPQHF.

Remarks on this clone: The read halts 3 residues ahead of the CDR3 end, with the missing end drawn from the germline J gene. V usage is TRBV18 and J usage is TRBJ2-3; D gene unclear. Trimming left V 3 bases short and J 5 bases short, with 21 bases between. The germline V gene encodes CDR1 KGHSH and CDR2 LQKENI. The CDR3 loop spans 17 amino acids. CDR3 DNA (partial): TGTGCCAGCTCACCCTCCCCCAGCGTGCAAACACAAGATACG. Translation: CASSPSPSVQTQDT. The full-length CDR3 reads as CASSPSPSVQTQDTQYF.

Here the CDR3 reads CASSGPSGPKETQYF. The CDR3 bases that were read are TGTGCCAGCAGTGGACCCAGTGGGCCCAAAGAGACG. The chain uses TRBV6-1 and TRBJ2-3, with unresolved D. The read comes to an end 3 residues before the CDR3 does, leaving the germline J gene to fill in the end. The CDR3 totals 15 residues. Germline CDR1 reads MNHNS; CDR2 reads SASEGT.

On this clone: The read ends 3 residues early relative to the CDR3; the germline J gene fills the gap. This chain links TRBV7-9 with TRBJ1-1, with 10 bases that match TRBD1. V lost 8 bases to trimming and J lost 0 bases; unmatched junction nucleotides: 6. The germline CDR1 and CDR2 sequences are SEHNR and FQNEAQ (reference sequence). This CDR3 contains 15 residues. The CDR3 bases that were read are TGTGCCAGCTCCGGGACAGGGGACATGAACACTGAA. It yields the protein CASSGTGDMNTE. The whole CDR3 sequence reads CASSGTGDMNTEAFF.

To note about this clone: The DNA ends 3 residues before the CDR3 does, and the rest of the CDR3 is filled in from the germline J gene. The chain links TRBV19 to TRBJ2-1; D is possibly TRBD1 (5 bases). V lost 1 base to trimming and J lost 0 bases, with 10 bases between them. Germline CDR1 is LNHDA and CDR2 is SQIVND (reference sequence). The CDR3 has 16 residues. The sequenced CDR3 bases are TGTGCCAGTAGTATAGTAGAAGACAGCTCCTACAATGAG. This sequence encodes CASSIVEDSSYNE. In full, the CDR3 is CASSIVEDSSYNEQFF.

With respect to this clone: The read finishes 3 residues shy of the CDR3 end, and the germline J gene is used to complete it. This chain links TRBV20-1 with TRBJ1-5; D is unclear. The germline gives CDR1 DFQATT, CDR2 SNEGSKA (reference sequence). This CDR3 contains 14 residues. Trimming stripped 3 bases from V and 3 bases from J, with 12 bases between. The sequenced CDR3 bases are TGCAGTGCTAGGGGTCCAGGCCTCAATCAGCCC. Translation gives CSARGPGLNQP. From start to end, the CDR3 is CSARGPGLNQPQHF.

Remarks on this clone: The DNA ends 3 residues before the CDR3 does, and the rest of the CDR3 is filled in from the germline J gene. V and J are TRBV20-1 and TRBJ2-1, with D perhaps TRBD2 (6 bases). V gave up 3 bases and J gave up 0 bases, with 15 bases separating them. CDR1 and CDR2 (germline): DFQATT, SNEGSKA (reference sequence). CDR3 length: 16 residues. The part of the CDR3 DNA that was read is TGCAGTGCTAGGGCTCCAGCGGGCTCCTCCTACAATGAG. Translated, it gives CSARAPAGSSYNE. The CDR3 reads in full as CSARAPAGSSYNEQFF.

Turning to this clone: The read finishes 3 residues shy of the CDR3 end, and the germline J gene is used to complete it. The rearrangement uses TRBV19 and TRBJ2-2; 10 bases align to TRBD1. The V and J ends lost 8 bases and 4 bases, in that order; junction bases with no gene match: 4. Germline CDR1 LNHDA, CDR2 SQIVND (reference sequence). The CDR3 has 14 residues. This CDR3 is CASFDRGLTGELFF. Incomplete CDR3 DNA: TGTGCCAGTTTCGACAGGGGGCTCACCGGGGAG.

Points on this clone: The sequence runs out 3 residues before the end of the CDR3; the remainder is reconstructed from the germline J gene. The chain combines TRBV7-2 with TRBJ1-6, with TRBD1 as a possible D gene (6 bases). The ends were cut back, 1 base at V and 10 bases at J, with 11 bases in the middle. The length of the CDR3 is 14 residues. Germline V gene lookup returns CDR1 SGHTA and CDR2 FQGNSA. CDR3 in amino acids: CASSLGTAYSPLHF. The DNA read from the CDR3 is TGTGCCAGCAGCTTAGGGACAGCCTACTCACCC.

Comments on this clone: The sequenced fragment ends 3 residues before the CDR3 boundary, so the rest is inferred from the germline J gene. The chain combines TRBV19 with TRBJ1-1; D possibly corresponds to TRBD1 (6 bases). The CDR3 runs 15 residues. V lost 3 bases to trimming and J lost 7 bases, with 18 bases between them. Looked up from germline, CDR1 is LNHDA and CDR2 is SQIVND (reference sequence). Partial CDR3 DNA: TGTGCCAGTAGTATTTTTTTTGGGGGCGACTTTGAA. This gives the protein CASSIFFGGDFE. The CDR3 in its entirety is CASSIFFGGDFEAFF.

The CDR3 DNA, read in part, is TGTGCCAGCAGTTACTCGTCGGGACAGGGGACAGATACG. It codes for CASSYSSGQGTDT. The entire CDR3 protein reads CASSYSSGQGTDTQYF. This chain joins TRBV6-2 or TRBV6-3 and TRBJ2-3; 10 bases line up with TRBD1. The read terminates 3 residues before the CDR3 end, so the remaining end is supplied by the germline J gene. The CDR3 consists of 16 residues. The ends lost 0 bases at V and 3 bases at J; junction bases unmatched: 3. The germline V gene has CDR1 MNHEY and CDR2 SVGEGT.

About this clone itself: The CDR3 end is not reached by the read, which stops 3 residues before it; the germline J gene fills it in. This chain joins TRBV2 and TRBJ2-7; no reliable D call. Trimming took 6 bases from V and 2 from J, leaving 17 bases between them. Germline V gene sequence: CDR1 SNHLY, CDR2 FYNNEI. The CDR3 runs 15 residues. CDR3 amino acids: CASRDNPPLAYEQYF. Incomplete CDR3 DNA: TGTGCCAGCAGAGATAACCCTCCTCTAGCCTACGAG.

A word on this clone: The sequence runs out 3 residues before the end of the CDR3; the remainder is reconstructed from the germline J gene. The chain combines TRBV30 with TRBJ1-3; 8 bases map to TRBD1. Germline assignment: CDR1 GTSNPN and CDR2 SVGIG (reference sequence). V lost 2 bases, J lost 0 bases, and 12 bases stayed unmatched. This CDR3 is built from 18 residues. The CDR3 here is CAWSFRDRMVNSGNTIYF. CDR3 DNA, as far as it was read: TGTGCCTGGAGTTTCCGGGACAGGATGGTTAACTCTGGAAACACC.

Worth noting for this clone: The CDR3 end falls 3 residues outside the read, so it is completed with the germline J gene. V and J are TRBV20-1 and TRBJ2-1; TRBD1 might be the D (6 bases). Trimming shortened V by 5 bases and J by 5 bases, and 10 bases separated the two germline ends. CDR3 size: 12 residues. Germline CDR1 is DFQATT and CDR2 is SNEGSKA (reference sequence). The DNA read from the CDR3 is TGCAGTGCTGCGACAGGAAACAATGAG. Amino acid sequence: CSAATGNNE. The entire CDR3 sequence reads CSAATGNNEQFF.

A word on this clone: The missing CDR3 end, 3 residues past where the read stops, is filled in from the germline J gene. The rearrangement uses TRBV5-1 and TRBJ1-3; no clear D. Germline V gene data show CDR1 as SGHRS and CDR2 as YFSETQ. Deletions cut 1 base from V and 0 bases from J, with 8 bases between. The length of the CDR3 is 15 residues. CDR3 DNA, as far as it was read: TGCGCCAGCAGCTTGACAGTTTCCTCTGGAAACACC. Its protein product is CASSLTVSSGNT. The CDR3 in full is CASSLTVSSGNTIYF.

Comment on this clone: The CDR3 extends 3 residues past the end of the read, so its final part is completed from the germline J gene. This rearrangement joins TRBV7-3 to TRBJ2-2; perhaps TRBD1 as D (5 bases). Trimming cost V 5 bases and J 3 bases, with 10 bases left between them. The CDR3 is made up of 14 amino acids. Germline CDR1 SGHTA, CDR2 FQGTGA. The CDR3 sequence is CASSPKTDTGELFF. CDR3 DNA (partial): TGTGCCAGCAGCCCGAAGACAGACACCGGGGAG.

Points on this clone: The sequenced fragment ends 3 residues before the CDR3 boundary, so the rest is inferred from the germline J gene. V and J are TRBV2 and TRBJ2-7; tentative D call: TRBD1 (5 bases). V lost 6 bases and J 2 bases, leaving 26 bases between the germline ends. The CDR3 has 18 residues. CDR1 and CDR2 from the germline V gene are SNHLY and FYNNEI. CDR3 sequence reads: CASRKFGPTGELTYEQYF. CDR3 DNA (partial): TGTGCCAGCAGGAAATTTGGCCCTACAGGCGAGTTAACCTACGAG.

Remarks on this clone: The CDR3 extends 3 residues past the end of the read, so its final part is completed from the germline J gene. The chain uses TRBV14 and TRBJ2-6, with D unclear. Looked up from germline, CDR1 is SGHDN and CDR2 is FVKESK. V shed 4 bases and J shed 2 bases, with 3 bases lying between them. The CDR3 runs 13 residues. The CDR3 spells CASSPPGANVLTF. CDR3 DNA, as far as it was read: TGTGCCAGCAGCCCTCCTGGGGCCAACGTC.